This T cell receptor (beta chain) derives from a study of blood T cell repertoires in COVID-19. Study in general: T cells, B-cell-depleted T cells, or PBMCs provided the cDNA or gDNA that served as material.

Germline CDR1 is SGHVS and CDR2 is FQNEAQ. The V gene end was trimmed by 1 base and the J gene end by 6 bases; junction bases not matched to a gene: 7. The CDR3 contains 17 residues. The data were produced by immunoSEQ multiplex PCR, yet TCRdb's version contains in-frame clones alone and is incomplete. Counted here are roughly 230,000 clones, 70% to 90% occurring once; the ten biggest clones make up around 6.4%. This TCR was sampled from a woman aged 55-75 years with active or convalescent COVID-19. The V call is TRBV7-8, the J call TRBJ2-1, with 12 bases aligning to TRBD2. Sample: peripheral blood. Here the CDR3 DNA reads TGTGCCAGCAGCTTAGTCACTAGCGGGGGGTGGGTCAATGAGCAGTTCTTC. Translating gives CASSLVTSGGWVNEQFF.